This TCR beta chain is drawn from a study of blood T cell repertoires in COVID-19. V was clipped by 5 bases and J by 6 bases; unmatched bases: 10. This CDR3 contains 15 residues. Germline assignment: CDR1 SEHNR and CDR2 FQNEAQ (reference sequence). Sequenced by immunoSEQ multiplex PCR; TCRdb stores in-frame clones only, minus some. The table lists a few hundred thousand clones, 85% of them singletons. This clone was recorded once. Sample: peripheral blood. The chain recombines TRBV7-9 with TRBJ2-1; TRBD1 aligns across 7 bases. The receptor comes from a man aged 50 to 59 who had recovered from COVID-19. The CDR3 DNA reads as TGTGCCAGCAGCACAGACGGGACAGCCACCAATGAGCAGTTCTTC. It yields the protein CASSTDGTATNEQFF.